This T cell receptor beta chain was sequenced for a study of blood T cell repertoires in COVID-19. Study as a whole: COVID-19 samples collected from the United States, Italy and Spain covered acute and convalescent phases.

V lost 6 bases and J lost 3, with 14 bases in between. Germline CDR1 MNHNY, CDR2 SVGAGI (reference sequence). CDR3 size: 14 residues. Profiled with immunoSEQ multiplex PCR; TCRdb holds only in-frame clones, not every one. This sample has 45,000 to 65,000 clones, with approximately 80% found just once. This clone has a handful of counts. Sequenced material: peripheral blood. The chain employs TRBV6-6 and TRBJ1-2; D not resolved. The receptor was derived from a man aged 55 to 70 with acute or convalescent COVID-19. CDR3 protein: CASRTAQKHYGYTF. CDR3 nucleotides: TGTGCCAGCAGAACAGCACAGAAGCACTATGGCTACACCTTC.